Each of the 21 T cell receptor beta chains below was sequenced from the same sample in a study of blood T cell repertoires in COVID-19. Measured with immunoSEQ multiplex PCR; TCRdb has only the in-frame clones, and not every one. This sample has tens of thousands of clones, with around 90% found just once. Sequenced input: peripheral blood. These receptor sequences come from a man aged 50 to 59 with active COVID-19.

The J gene is TRBJ1-2, the V gene TRBV6-6; TRBD1 aligns across 9 bases. The CDR3 is 14 residues long. The V segment lost 6 bases and the J segment 8 bases; nucleotides outside the gene matches: 10. Per germline, CDR1 MNHNY and CDR2 SVGAGI (reference sequence). CDR3 nucleotides: TGTGCCAGCAGGAGGGACAGGGATCGAGAAGGCTACACCTTC. This translates into CASRRDRDREGYTF.

The gene calls are TRBV5-4 and TRBJ2-5; TRBD1 agrees at 9 bases. V trimming: 4 bases; J trimming: 5 bases; junction bases outside the gene matches: 6. The CDR3 has 14 residues. CDR1 and CDR2 from the germline V gene are SGHNT and YYREEE (reference sequence). Here the CDR3 DNA reads TGTGCCAGCAGCCGAGGGACAGGGAGGGAGACCCAGTACTTC. As protein: CASSRGTGRETQYF.

This clone turned up a few times. The J gene is TRBJ2-3, the V gene TRBV6-5; 9 nucleotides agree with TRBD2. CDR1 is MNHEY, CDR2 SVGAGI, per germline. This CDR3 is 15 amino acids long. Germline trimming cut 6 bases from V and 3 bases from J; bases unmatched to any gene: 7. CDR3 DNA: TGTGCCAGCAGGGGCGGGAGGGCCGGAACAGATACGCAGTATTTT. This gives the protein CASRGGRAGTDTQYF.

J is TRBJ2-7 and V is TRBV18; TRBD2 matches 10 bases. This CDR3 is 14 amino acids long. The V gene end was trimmed by 6 bases and the J gene end by 3 bases; junction bases not matched to a gene: 5. From germline, CDR1 is KGHSH and CDR2 LQKENI. The CDR3 here is CASSLAGVFYEQYF. CDR3 DNA sequence: TGTGCCAGCTCCCTAGCGGGGGTCTTCTACGAGCAGTACTTC.

V gene TRBV6-2 or TRBV6-3 combines with J gene TRBJ1-5, with 7 bases identical to TRBD1. V lost 6 bases, J lost 4 bases, and 9 bases stayed unmatched. The CDR3 has 15 residues. Per the germline V gene, CDR1 is MNHEY and CDR2 is SVGEGT. CDR3 in DNA: TGTGCCAGCAGCCTGGCAGGGGGGAAGAATCAGCCCCAGCATTTT. Protein sequence: CASSLAGGKNQPQHF.

The chain employs TRBV11-2 and TRBJ1-2; 7 bases line up with TRBD1. In germline, CDR1 is SGHAT, CDR2 FQNNGV. The CDR3 has 16 residues. Trimming took 5 bases from V and 2 from J; bases not matched to a gene: 11. Written as DNA, the CDR3 is TGTGCCAGCAGCCCACAGACAGGGCAAACGAACTATGGCTACACCTTC. Translated, it gives CASSPQTGQTNYGYTF.

J is TRBJ2-3 and V is TRBV2, with 8 nucleotides matching TRBD2. The length of the CDR3 is 14 residues. Germline assignment: CDR1 SNHLY and CDR2 FYNNEI. Trimming cost V 3 bases and J 5 bases; bases outside gene matches: 4. CDR3 sequence (DNA): TGTGCCAGCAGTGAGAATAGCGGGGAAGATACGCAGTATTTT. Protein product: CASSENSGEDTQYF.

This chain links TRBV21-1 with TRBJ2-2; TRBD2, as called in the table, went unchecked against the DNA. TRBV21-1 is noted as a pseudogene. CDR3 length: 15 amino acids. The CDR3 loop is CASSKTSGNTGELFF. The CDR3 nucleotides read TGTGCCAGCAGCAAGACTAGCGGAAACACCGGGGAGCTGTTTTTT.

The rearrangement links TRBV2 to TRBJ2-5; D might be TRBD2 (7 bases). Germline CDR1 is SNHLY and CDR2 is FYNNEI. This CDR3 region has 14 residues. Between the trimmed V and J ends, which lost 6 bases and 5 bases, there was a span of 16 bases. The CDR3 DNA reads TGTGCCAGCAGCCGGAGCGGGACAAGGGAGACCCAGTACTTC. Its translation: CASSRSGTRETQYF.

The rearrangement uses TRBV7-5 and TRBJ2-4; the table's D call, TRBD1, has no DNA check behind it. TRBV7-5 is termed a pseudogene. This CDR3 is built from 17 residues. Here the CDR3 DNA reads TGTGTCAGAGGCGACGGCAGGGGATCTTTAGCCAAAAACATTCAGTACTTC. Its protein is CVRGDGRGSLAKNIQYF.

The chain combines TRBV27 with TRBJ2-1; D may be TRBD1 (6 bases). The length of the CDR3 is 13 residues. Germline CDR1 is MNHEY and CDR2 is SMNVEV (reference sequence). V lost 7 bases to trimming and J lost 8 bases, with 15 bases between them. The DNA for the CDR3 is TGTGCCAGCAAATACCCAGGGGTGCATGAGCAGTTCTTC. It codes for CASKYPGVHEQFF.

This rearrangement joins TRBV3-1 (or the pseudogene TRBV3-2) to TRBJ2-3, with 11 positions matching TRBD2. The CDR3 has 20 amino acids. V lost 3 bases, J lost 1 base, and 15 bases stayed unmatched. Germline V gene data show CDR1 as LGHDT and CDR2 as YNNKEL (reference sequence). The DNA for the CDR3 is TGTGCCAGCAGCCATTGTTACACTAGCGGGGGCCCGGTCTGCACAGATACGCAGTATTTT. This codes for CASSHCYTSGGPVCTDTQYF.

The chain uses TRBV7-9 and TRBJ1-2; D unresolved. Germline-derived CDR1 and CDR2 are SEHNR and FQNEAQ (reference sequence). CDR3 length: 14 amino acids. The germline V and J ends were trimmed by 2 bases and 4 bases, with 11 bases remaining between them. In DNA, the CDR3 is TGTGCCAGCAGCTTAAGGCGCCACAGCTATGGCTACACCTTC. Translated, it gives CASSLRRHSYGYTF.

V is TRBV9 and J is TRBJ2-2; TRBD2 might be the D (5 bases). The CDR3 totals 15 residues. V shed 4 bases and J shed 4 bases, with 14 bases lying between them. Germline loops: CDR1 SGDLS, CDR2 YYNGEE. CDR3 nucleotides: TGTGCCAGCAGCCTTCGGGATCGGGGCACCGGGGAGCTGTTTTTT. The encoded protein is CASSLRDRGTGELFF.

The V and J genes are TRBV6-5 and TRBJ2-5; tentatively, D is TRBD2 (5 bases). The V gene lost 2 bases and the J gene lost 4 bases, with 11 bases spanning the gap. This CDR3 spans 14 amino acids. Germline CDR1 reads MNHEY; CDR2 reads SVGAGI. The DNA of the CDR3 is TGTGCCAGCAGTTACGGAGGTCCAGGAGAGACCCAGTACTTC. Residues: CASSYGGPGETQYF.

The J gene is TRBJ1-1, the V gene TRBV25-1, with D possibly being TRBD1 (5 bases). CDR3 length: 15 residues. Germline assignment: CDR1 MGHDK and CDR2 SYGVNS. V was trimmed by 0 bases and J by 4 bases, leaving 12 bases between them. The CDR3 loop is CASSEYGQGGTEAFF. The CDR3 DNA sequence: TGTGCCAGCAGTGAATATGGGCAGGGAGGCACTGAAGCTTTCTTT.

V is TRBV6-5 and J is TRBJ2-5, with 9 positions matching TRBD2. Looked up from germline, CDR1 is MNHEY and CDR2 is SVGAGI. CDR3 length: 15 amino acids. The ends lost 6 bases at V and 4 bases at J; junction bases unmatched: 9. The CDR3 DNA reads TGTGCCAGCAGGCGCCAGGGCGGGAGGGTAGAGACCCAGTACTTC. Translating it yields CASRRQGGRVETQYF.

This clone came up a few times. This chain links TRBV9 with TRBJ1-3; D gene uncertain. The V end lost 3 bases, the J end lost 0 bases, and 10 bases lay between the germline ends. Germline CDR1 and CDR2: SGDLS and YYNGEE. The CDR3 is 15 residues long. CDR3 sequence: CASSAVVSSGNTIYF. In DNA, the CDR3 is TGTGCCAGCAGCGCTGTAGTCTCCTCTGGAAACACCATATATTTT. Complete variable domain (other parts from reference TRBV9 and TRBJ1-3): DSGVTQTPKHLITATGQRVTLRCSPRSGDLSVYWYQQSLDQGLQFLIQYYNGEERAKGNILERFSAQQFPDLHSELNLSSLELGDSALYFCASSAVVSSGNTIYFGEGSWLTVV.

CDR3 sequence: CASSYTGGGDTQYF. The CDR3 bases are TGTGCCAGCAGTTACACAGGGGGAGGGGATACGCAGTATTTT. V is TRBV6-6 and J is TRBJ2-3; D is perhaps TRBD1 (8 bases). This CDR3 contains 14 residues. CDR1 and CDR2 from the germline V gene are MNHNY and SVGAGI (reference sequence). Trimming pared 2 bases from V and 6 bases from J, leaving 12 bases between.

The rearrangement uses TRBV29-1 and TRBJ2-5; 8 positions agree with TRBD2. Unmatched junction bases numbered 1, after V lost 0 bases and J lost 1 base. The germline CDR1 and CDR2 sequences are SQVTM and ANQGSEA. This CDR3 spans 14 amino acids. In DNA, the CDR3 is TGCAGCGTTGAAGAGAGCGGGGGCCAAGAGACCCAGTACTTC. This gives the protein CSVEESGGQETQYF.

The chain links TRBV7-2 to TRBJ1-1, with TRBD1 matching over 10 bases. The CDR3 consists of 16 residues. Germline assignment: CDR1 SGHTA and CDR2 FQGNSA. Losses at the gene ends were 8 bases for V and 1 base for J; bases not matched to a gene: 10. The CDR3 here is CASFDRGRVRNTEAFF. CDR3 nucleotide sequence: TGTGCCAGCTTCGACAGGGGGCGAGTCAGGAACACTGAAGCTTTCTTT.